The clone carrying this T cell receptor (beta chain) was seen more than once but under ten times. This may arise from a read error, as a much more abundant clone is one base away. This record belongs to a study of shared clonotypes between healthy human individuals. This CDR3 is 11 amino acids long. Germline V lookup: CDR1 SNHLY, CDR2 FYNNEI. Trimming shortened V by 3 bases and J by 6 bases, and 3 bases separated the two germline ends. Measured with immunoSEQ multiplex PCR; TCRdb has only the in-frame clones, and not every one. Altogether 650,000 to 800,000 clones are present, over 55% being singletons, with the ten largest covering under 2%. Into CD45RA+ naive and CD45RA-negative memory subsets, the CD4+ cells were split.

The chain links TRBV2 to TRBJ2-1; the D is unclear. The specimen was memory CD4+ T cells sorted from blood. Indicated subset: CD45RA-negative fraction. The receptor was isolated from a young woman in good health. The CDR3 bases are TGTGCCAGCAGTGAGGTCAATGAGCAGTTCTTC. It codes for CASSEVNEQFF.